The table lists the clone carrying this TCR beta chain with a few counts. Antigen unknown. The sample originates from a study of shared clonotypes between healthy human individuals. Study-wide points: Memory subsets had estimated richness that was generally smaller than that of naive subsets.

The germline V gene encodes CDR1 MDHEN and CDR2 SYDVKM. This CDR3 is 12 amino acids long. V was trimmed by 6 bases and J by 4 bases, leaving 9 bases between them. Clones were read by immunoSEQ multiplex PCR, and TCRdb kept only the in-frame ones, dropping some. The profile shows more than 900,000 clones, roughly 74% of them singletons. The V call is TRBV28, the J call TRBJ2-5; D is unclear. The clonotype comes from a man between 18 and 29 years old in good health. Some clones in this sample may be carry-over from other donors' samples. Sequenced: memory CD4+ T cells from PBMCs. The sample's subset: CD45RA-negative fraction. Written as DNA, the CDR3 is TGTGCCAGCAGGCCGAACAGAGAGACCCAGTACTTC. This gives the protein CASRPNRETQYF.